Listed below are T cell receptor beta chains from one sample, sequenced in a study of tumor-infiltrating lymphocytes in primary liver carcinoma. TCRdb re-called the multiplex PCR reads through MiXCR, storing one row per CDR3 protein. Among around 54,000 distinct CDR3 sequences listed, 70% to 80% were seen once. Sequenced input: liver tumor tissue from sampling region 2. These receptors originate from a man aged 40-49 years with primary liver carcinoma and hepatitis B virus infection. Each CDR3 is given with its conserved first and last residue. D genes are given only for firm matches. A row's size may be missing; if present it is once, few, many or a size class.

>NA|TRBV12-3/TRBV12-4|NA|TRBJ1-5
CASSKQSTGNQSQHF
TGTGCCAGCAGTAAACAGAGTACGGGCAATCAGTCCCAGCATTTT
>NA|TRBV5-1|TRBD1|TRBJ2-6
CASSLQVGGYSGVNVLTF
TGCGCCAGCAGCTTGCAGGTAGGGGGCTACTCTGGGGTCAACGTCCTGACTTTC
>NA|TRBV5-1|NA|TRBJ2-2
CASSSAGRTDTGELFF
TGCGCCAGTAGCTCGGCCGGGCGAACGGACACCGGGGAGCTGTTTTTT
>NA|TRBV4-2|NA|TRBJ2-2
CASSFIAERGELFF
TGTGCCAGCAGTTTCATAGCGGAGCGCGGGGAGCTGTTTTTT
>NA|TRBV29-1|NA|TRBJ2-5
CSVSGRTADTQYF
TGCAGCGTTAGTGGGAGGACCGCTGATACCCAGTACTTC
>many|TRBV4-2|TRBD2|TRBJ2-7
CASSQEVASGRVPYEQYF
TGTGCCAGCAGCCAAGAGGTCGCGAGCGGGAGGGTACCCTACGAGCAGTACTTC
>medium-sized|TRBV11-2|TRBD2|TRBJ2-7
CASSSTTSGTYEQYF
TGTGCCAGCAGCTCTACGACTAGCGGGACCTACGAGCAGTACTTC
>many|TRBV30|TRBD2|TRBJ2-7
CAWTQGGEQYF
TGTGCCTGGACCCAGGGAGGGGAGCAGTACTTC
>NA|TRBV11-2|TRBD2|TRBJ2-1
CASSLGWRLAGEYNEQFF
TGTGCCAGCAGCTTGGGATGGAGACTGGCGGGAGAGTACAATGAGCAGTTCTTC
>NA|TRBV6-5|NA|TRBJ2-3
CASSYSPLVTSTDTQYF
TGTGCCAGCAGTTACTCTCCGCTTGTAACTAGCACAGATACGCAGTATTTT
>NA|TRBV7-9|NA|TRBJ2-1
CARSTISNEQFF
TGTGCCAGGAGCACTATTAGCAATGAGCAGTTCTTC
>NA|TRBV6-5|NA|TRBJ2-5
CACHRHGQETQYF
TGTGCTTGCCATCGACATGGTCAAGAGACCCAGTACTTC
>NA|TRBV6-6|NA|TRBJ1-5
CANSLPSQPQHF
TGTGCCAACAGTCTCCCCAGTCAGCCCCAGCATTTT
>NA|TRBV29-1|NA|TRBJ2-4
CSVEGLGRNIQYF
TGCAGTGTTGAAGGGCTAGGCCGAAACATTCAGTACTTC
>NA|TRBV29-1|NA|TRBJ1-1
CSVGGGDTVAFF
TGCAGTGTTGGTGGGGGGGACACTGTAGCTTTCTTT
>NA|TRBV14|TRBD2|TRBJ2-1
CASSTVAGVYNEQFF
TGTGCCAGCAGTACCGTAGCGGGAGTCTACAATGAGCAGTTCTTC
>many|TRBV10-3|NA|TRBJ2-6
CAIGVSGANVLTF
TGTGCCATCGGGGTCTCTGGGGCCAACGTCCTGACTTTC
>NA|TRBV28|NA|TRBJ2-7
CASSFDYNCEQYF
TGTGCCAGCAGCTTCGACTACAACTGCGAGCAGTACTTC
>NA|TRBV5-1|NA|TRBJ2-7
CTSSFGTSNERYF
TGCACCAGCAGCTTCGGGACATCCAACGAGCGGTACTTC
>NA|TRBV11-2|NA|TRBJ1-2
CASSLDGDYGYAF
TGTGCCAGCAGCTTAGACGGGGACTATGGCTACGCCTTC
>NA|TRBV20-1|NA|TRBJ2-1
CRLTRGGGQFF
TGCAGACTAACCCGGGGCGGAGGGCAGTTCTTC
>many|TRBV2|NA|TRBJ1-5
CASSGQSNQPQHF
TGTGCCAGCAGTGGACAGAGCAATCAGCCCCAGCATTTT
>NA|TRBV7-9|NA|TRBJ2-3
CASSLVGGSTDTQYF
TGTGCCAGTAGCTTAGTCGGCGGTAGCACAGATACGCAGTATTTT
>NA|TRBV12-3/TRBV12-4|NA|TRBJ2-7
CASRLGRKSYEQYF
TGTGCCAGCAGACTAGGGAGAAAGTCCTACGAGCAGTACTTT
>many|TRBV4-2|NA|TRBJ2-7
CASSQEGSTYEQYF
TGTGCCAGCAGCCAAGAAGGGAGCACCTACGAGCAGTACTTC
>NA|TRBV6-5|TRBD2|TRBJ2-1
CASSYSSGLAACEQFF
TGTGCCAGCAGTTATAGCAGCGGTCTAGCGGCATGTGAGCAGTTCTTC
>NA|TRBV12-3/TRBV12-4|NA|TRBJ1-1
CASSAPGVAFF
TGTGCCAGCAGTGCGCCAGGAGTGGCTTTCTTT
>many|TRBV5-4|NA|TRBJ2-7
CASSSLGADGQYF
TGTGCCAGCAGCTCCTTAGGGGCAGATGGGCAGTACTTC
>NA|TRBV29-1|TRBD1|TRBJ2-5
CSASVTGFDETQYF
TGCAGCGCTTCCGTGACAGGGTTTGATGAGACCCAGTACTTT
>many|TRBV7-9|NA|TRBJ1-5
CASSHENQPQHF
TGTGCCAGCAGCCACGAAAATCAGCCCCAGCATTTT
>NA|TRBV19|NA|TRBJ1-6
CASSRGVQWDSPLHF
TGTGCCAGTAGTAGAGGGGTACAGTGGGATTCACCCCTCCACTTT
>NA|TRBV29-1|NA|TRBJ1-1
CSVGKGTSTETFF
NA
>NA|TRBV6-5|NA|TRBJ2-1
CASSLTSNNEQLF
TGTGCCAGCAGCTTGACGAGTAACAATGAGCAGCTCTTC
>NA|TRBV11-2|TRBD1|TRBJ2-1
CASTRGSGDRRQFF
TGTGCCAGCACTCGAGGGTCCGGGGACAGGAGGCAGTTCTTC
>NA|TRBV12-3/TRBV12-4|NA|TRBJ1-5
CASSKQGKGNQLQHF
TGTGCCAGCAGTAAACAGGGTAAGGGCAATCAGCTCCAGCATTTT
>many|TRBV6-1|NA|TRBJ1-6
CASSMDYNSPLHF
TGTGCCAGCAGCATGGATTATAATTCACCCCTCCACTTT
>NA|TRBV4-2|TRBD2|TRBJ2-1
CASSQGLGGRDHNEQFF
TGTGCTAGCAGCCAAGGTCTGGGCGGGAGGGACCACAATGAGCAGTTCTTC
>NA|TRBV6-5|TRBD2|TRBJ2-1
CASSRNTGTSGRAHEQFF
TGTGCCAGCTCGCGGAACACGGGGACTAGCGGGAGGGCGCATGAGCAGTTCTTC
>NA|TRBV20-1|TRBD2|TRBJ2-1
CSARALQAGGPYNEQFF
TGCAGTGCTAGAGCCCTGCAGGCGGGAGGGCCCTACAATGAGCAGTTCTTC
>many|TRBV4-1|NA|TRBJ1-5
CASSSAGGINQPQHF
TGCGCCAGCAGCTCAGCGGGGGGGATAAATCAGCCCCAGCATTTT
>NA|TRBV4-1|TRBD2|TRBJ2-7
CTRSRDYTYEQYF
TGCACCAGGAGCCGGGACTACACCTACGAGCAGTACTTC